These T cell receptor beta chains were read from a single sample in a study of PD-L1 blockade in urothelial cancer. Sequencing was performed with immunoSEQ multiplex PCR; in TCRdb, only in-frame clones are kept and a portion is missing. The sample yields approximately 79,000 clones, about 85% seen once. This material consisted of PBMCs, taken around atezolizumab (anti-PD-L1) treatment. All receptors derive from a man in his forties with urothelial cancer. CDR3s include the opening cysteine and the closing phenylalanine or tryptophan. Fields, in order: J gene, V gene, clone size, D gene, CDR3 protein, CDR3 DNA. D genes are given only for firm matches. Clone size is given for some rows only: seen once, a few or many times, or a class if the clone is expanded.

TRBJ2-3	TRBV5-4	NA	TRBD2	CASSLPSGSLTDTQYF	TGTGCCAGCAGCTTGCCTAGCGGGAGTCTCACAGATACGCAGTATTTT
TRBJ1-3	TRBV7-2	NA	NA	CASSLGQFGNTIYF	TGTGCCAGCAGCTTAGGGCAGTTCGGAAACACCATATATTTT
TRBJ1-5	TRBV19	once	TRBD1	CASSTGRGRVQPQHF	TGTGCCAGTAGTACCGGAAGGGGGCGCGTGCAGCCCCAGCATTTT
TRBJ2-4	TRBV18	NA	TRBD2	CASLGLAADIQYF	TGTGCCAGCTTGGGACTAGCGGCGGACATTCAGTACTTC
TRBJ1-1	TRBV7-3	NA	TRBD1	CASSLTPRQGANTEAFF	TGTGCCAGCAGCTTAACCCCCCGACAGGGGGCGAACACTGAAGCTTTCTTT
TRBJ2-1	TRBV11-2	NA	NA	CASSLEIGKYNEQFF	TGTGCCAGCAGCTTAGAGATCGGGAAGTACAATGAGCAGTTCTTC
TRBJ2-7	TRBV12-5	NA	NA	CARGLEQYF	TGTGCTAGGGGTCTCGAGCAGTACTTC
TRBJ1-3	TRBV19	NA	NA	CASSIDPTADTIYF	TGTGCCAGTAGTATAGACCCGACTGCGGACACCATATATTTT
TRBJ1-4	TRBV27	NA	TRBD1	CASRTGTGVELFF	TGTGCCAGCAGAACCGGGACAGGGGTAGAACTGTTTTTT
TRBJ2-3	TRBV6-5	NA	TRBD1	CASSYSGQGQGTQYF	TGTGCCAGCAGTTACTCGGGACAGGGTCAAGGTACGCAGTATTTT
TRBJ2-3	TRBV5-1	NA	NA	CASSFEFPNTDTQYF	TGCGCCAGCAGCTTTGAATTCCCTAACACAGATACGCAGTATTTT
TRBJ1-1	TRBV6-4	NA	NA	CASSDSVNTEAFF	TGTGCCAGCAGTGATTCAGTCAACACTGAAGCTTTCTTT
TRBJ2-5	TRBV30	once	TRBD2	CAWSRGLAETQYF	TGTGCCTGGAGTCGGGGACTAGCGGAGACCCAGTACTTC
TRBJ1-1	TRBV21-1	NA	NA	CASSRLDRENSEAFF	TGTGCCAGCAGCCGATTGGACAGGGAGAATTCTGAAGCTTTCTTT
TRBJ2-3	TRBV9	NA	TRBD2	CASSFLAGLSTDTQYF	TGTGCCAGCAGCTTTCTAGCGGGATTAAGCACAGATACGCAGTATTTT
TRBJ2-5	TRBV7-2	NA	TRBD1	CASSSGQGQTQYF	TGTGCCAGCAGCTCCGGACAGGGGCAGACCCAGTACTTC
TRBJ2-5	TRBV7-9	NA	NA	CASSPSPGPQETQYF	TGTGCCAGCAGCCCTTCCCCGGGTCCCCAAGAGACCCAGTACTTC
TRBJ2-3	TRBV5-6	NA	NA	CASSSPTGITDTQYF	TGTGCCAGCAGCTCGCCGACAGGAATCACAGATACGCAGTATTTT
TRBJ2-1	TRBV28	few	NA	CASSSRGGVLVEQFF	TGTGCCAGCAGTTCTCGAGGGGGGGTTTTGGTTGAGCAGTTCTTC
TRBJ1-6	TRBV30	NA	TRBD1	CAWSGQGDSPLHF	TGTGCCTGGAGTGGTCAGGGGGATTCACCCCTCCACTTT
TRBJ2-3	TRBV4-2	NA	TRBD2	CASSQEGAGGTDTQYF	TGTGCCAGCAGCCAAGAAGGAGCGGGAGGGACAGATACGCAGTATTTT
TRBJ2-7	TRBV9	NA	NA	CASSVGSTSYEQYF	TGTGCCAGCAGCGTAGGAAGCACCTCCTACGAGCAGTACTTC
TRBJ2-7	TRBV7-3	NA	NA	CASSLTNTGEQYF	TGTGCCAGCAGCTTAACGAATACCGGCGAGCAGTACTTC
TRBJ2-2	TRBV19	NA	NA	CASSSPGKGTGELFF	TGTGCCAGTAGTAGCCCAGGGAAAGGGACCGGGGAGCTGTTTTTT
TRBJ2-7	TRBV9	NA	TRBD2	CASSVAAGPQDEQYF	TGTGCCAGCAGCGTAGCAGCGGGGCCTCAAGACGAGCAGTACTTC
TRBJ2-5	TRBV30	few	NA	CAWSVTGWETQYF	TGTGCCTGGAGTGTAACAGGGTGGGAGACCCAGTACTTC
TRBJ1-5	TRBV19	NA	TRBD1	CASSPKWTGFQPQHF	TGTGCCAGTAGTCCGAAATGGACAGGGTTTCAGCCCCAGCATTTT
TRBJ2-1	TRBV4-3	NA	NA	CASSRTASARVESDNEQFF	TGCGCCAGCAGCCGAACGGCTTCAGCCCGGGTCGAGTCGGATAATGAGCAGTTCTTC
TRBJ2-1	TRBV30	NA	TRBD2	CAWKEGTSGSWSYNEQFF	TGTGCCTGGAAAGAGGGGACTAGCGGGAGTTGGTCCTACAATGAGCAGTTCTTC
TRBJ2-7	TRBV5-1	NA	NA	CASSLDTYEQYF	TGCGCCAGCAGCTTGGACACCTACGAGCAGTACTTC
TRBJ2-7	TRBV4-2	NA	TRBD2	CASSPSGTSGVWEQYF	TGTGCCAGCAGCCCCTCTGGGACTAGCGGAGTCTGGGAGCAGTACTTC
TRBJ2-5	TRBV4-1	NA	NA	CASSRWQKETQYF	TGCGCCAGCAGCCGGTGGCAAAAAGAGACCCAGTACTTC
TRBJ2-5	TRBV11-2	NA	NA	CASSLQETQYF	TGTGCCAGCAGCCTCCAAGAGACCCAGTACTTC
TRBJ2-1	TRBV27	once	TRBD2	CASSLSRTSGSNEQFF	TGTGCCAGCAGTTTATCGCGGACTAGCGGGAGCAATGAGCAGTTCTTC
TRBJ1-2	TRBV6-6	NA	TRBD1	CASSVTGVYGYTF	TGTGCCAGCAGCGTTACAGGGGTTTATGGCTACACCTTC
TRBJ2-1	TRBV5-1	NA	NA	CASSLPHSTYNEQFF	TGCGCCAGCAGCTTGCCCCACTCGACCTACAATGAGCAGTTCTTC
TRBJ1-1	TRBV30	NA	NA	CAWSPGSGHTEAFF	TGTGCCTGGAGTCCGGGGTCCGGGCACACTGAAGCTTTCTTT
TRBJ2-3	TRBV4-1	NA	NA	CASSRTVGRPDTQYF	TGCGCCAGCAGCCGGACAGTCGGTCGGCCAGATACGCAGTATTTT
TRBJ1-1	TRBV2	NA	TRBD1	CASSLSGQMNTEAFF	TGTGCCAGCAGTCTCTCGGGACAGATGAACACTGAAGCTTTCTTT
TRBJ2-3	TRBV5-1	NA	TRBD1	CASRRQGYTDTQYF	TGCGCCAGCAGAAGACAGGGCTACACAGATACGCAGTATTTT
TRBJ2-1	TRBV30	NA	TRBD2	CAWTSSGSARYFF	TGTGCCTGGACGTCTAGCGGGAGTGCCCGGTATTTCTTC
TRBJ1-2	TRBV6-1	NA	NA	CASSELVLGGTF	TGTGCCAGCAGTGAACTGGTTTTGGGGGGCACCTTC
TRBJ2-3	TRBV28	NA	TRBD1	CASKPTTGGTDTQYF	TGTGCCAGCAAGCCGACGACAGGGGGAACAGATACGCAGTATTTT
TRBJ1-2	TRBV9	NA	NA	CASSVRSGTNYGYTF	TGTGCCAGCAGCGTAAGGAGTGGAACTAACTATGGCTACACCTTC
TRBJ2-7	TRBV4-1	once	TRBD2	CASSQAWTSGQRGEQYF	TGCGCCAGCAGCCAAGCCTGGACTAGCGGACAGCGGGGCGAGCAGTACTTC
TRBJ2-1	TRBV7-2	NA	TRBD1	CASSLGQGVEQFF	TGTGCCAGCAGCTTGGGACAGGGGGTTGAGCAGTTCTTC
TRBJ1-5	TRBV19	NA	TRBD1	CASSPRTGNSNQPQHF	TGTGCCAGTAGTCCCCGGACAGGGAATAGCAATCAGCCCCAGCATTTT
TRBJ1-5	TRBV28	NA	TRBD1	CASSLRGTGGIQPQHF	TGTGCCAGCAGTTTACGAGGGACAGGGGGCATCCAGCCCCAGCATTTT
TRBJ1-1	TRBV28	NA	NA	CASSSTGTTTEAFF	TGTGCCAGCAGTTCCACGGGGACAACCACTGAAGCTTTCTTT
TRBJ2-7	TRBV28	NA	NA	CASSLDATGDYEQYF	TGTGCCAGCAGTTTAGACGCTACGGGAGACTACGAGCAGTACTTC
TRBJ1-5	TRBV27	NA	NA	CASSSPGGQPQHF	TGTGCCAGCAGTTCCCCGGGGGGGCAGCCCCAGCATTTT
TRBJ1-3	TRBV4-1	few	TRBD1	CASTPGSSQTGARSGNTIYF	TGCGCCAGCACGCCCGGTAGTAGCCAGACAGGGGCGCGCTCTGGAAACACCATATATTTT
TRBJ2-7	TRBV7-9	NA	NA	CASSRSGANIYEQYF	TGTGCCAGCAGCCGGAGTGGGGCCAATATCTACGAGCAGTACTTC
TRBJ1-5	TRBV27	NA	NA	CASKGEGGPGNQPQHF	TGTGCCAGCAAGGGGGAGGGGGGACCGGGCAATCAGCCCCAGCATTTT
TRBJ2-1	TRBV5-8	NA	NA	CASSGRGKVYNEQFF	TGTGCCAGCAGCGGCAGGGGCAAGGTTTACAATGAGCAGTTCTTC
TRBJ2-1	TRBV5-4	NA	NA	CASTDPGYNEQFF	TGTGCCAGCACCGACCCGGGGTACAATGAGCAGTTCTTC
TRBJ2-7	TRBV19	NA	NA	CASSRTTNYEQYF	TGTGCCAGTAGTCGGACTACTAACTACGAGCAGTACTTC
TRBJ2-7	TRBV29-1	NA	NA	CSVGRQGSYEQYF	TGCAGCGTTGGTCGCCAGGGTTCCTACGAGCAGTACTTC
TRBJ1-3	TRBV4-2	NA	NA	CASSPSQFSGNTIYF	TGTGCCAGCAGCCCCAGTCAGTTCTCTGGAAACACCATATATTTT